This entry lists 27 T cell receptor beta chains sequenced from one sample in a study of blood T cell repertoires in COVID-19. The protocol was immunoSEQ multiplex PCR, while the TCRdb copy is restricted to in-frame clones and leaves out a portion. In the table there are a few hundred thousand clones, about 89% of which are singletons. Sample: PBMCs or T cells enriched from blood (not recorded which). The receptors stem from a woman aged 40 to 50 who had recovered from COVID-19.

This chain uses TRBV7-9 with TRBJ1-1; 9 bases agree with TRBD1. There are 16 residues in the CDR3. The trim removed 5 bases at V and 0 bases at J, leaving 7 bases unmatched. Germline V gene lookup returns CDR1 SEHNR and CDR2 FQNEAQ (reference sequence). DNA for the CDR3: TGTGCCAGCAGCACCCGGGACAGGGACATGAACACTGAAGCTTTCTTT. This gives the protein CASSTRDRDMNTEAFF.

This clone was counted between two and nine times. The genes are TRBV30 and TRBJ2-1, with D possibly TRBD2 on 6 matching bases. There are 14 residues in the CDR3. V was cut by 1 base and J by 3 bases, with 10 bases left in between. Per the germline V gene, CDR1 is GTSNPN and CDR2 is SVGIG (reference sequence). The CDR3 DNA reads as TGTGCCTGGAGTGGGGGTAGCGGCTACAATGAGCAGTTCTTC. It is translated as CAWSGGSGYNEQFF.

A remark on this clone: This specimen includes other DNA sequences encoding the same CDR3. J is TRBJ1-5 and V is TRBV4-1, with TRBD1 as a possible D gene (6 bases). V gave up 0 bases and J gave up 4 bases, with 10 bases separating them. Germline CDR1 reads MGHRA; CDR2 reads YSYEKL. The CDR3 is made up of 15 amino acids. CDR3 sequence reads: CASSQDGQGNQPQHF. CDR3 in DNA: TGCGCCAGCAGCCAAGACGGGCAGGGGAATCAGCCCCAGCATTTT.

This clone has only one observation. The same CDR3 also results from other DNA sequences found in this sample. The V gene is TRBV19, the J gene TRBJ2-7; the D is unclear. The length of the CDR3 is 13 residues. Trimming shortened V by 5 bases and J by 1 base, and 9 bases separated the two germline ends. Germline lookup yields CDR1 LNHDA and CDR2 SQIVND (reference sequence). The chain's CDR3 is CASSAGASYEQYF. In nucleotides, the CDR3 is TGTGCCAGTAGTGCCGGAGCTTCCTACGAGCAGTACTTC.

The chain employs TRBV4-2 and TRBJ2-3; the D gene is possibly TRBD2 (6 bases). V gave up 5 bases and J gave up 5 bases, with 17 bases separating them. This CDR3 comprises 15 residues. From germline, CDR1 is LGHNA and CDR2 YNFKEQ. CDR3 residues: CASSGGTLSIDTQYF. The DNA for the CDR3 is TGTGCCAGCAGCGGCGGGACTCTGTCAATAGATACGCAGTATTTT.

The chain uses TRBV9 and TRBJ2-7, with 10 bases matching TRBD1. Germline V gives CDR1 SGDLS, CDR2 YYNGEE. Trimming at V came to 3 bases and at J to 2 bases, leaving 5 bases not matched to a gene. This CDR3 is 15 amino acids long. In DNA form, the CDR3 reads TGTGCCAGCAGCGCGTCCGGGACAGGGGCCTACGAGCAGTACTTC. Its protein is CASSASGTGAYEQYF.

This clone was detected a few times. The chain has TRBV2 and TRBJ2-7, with D perhaps matching TRBD1 (5 bases). The CDR3 extends over 13 amino acids. V lost 4 bases, J lost 2 bases, and 9 bases lay in between. Germline V gene lookup returns CDR1 SNHLY and CDR2 FYNNEI. The DNA of the CDR3 is TGTGCCAGCAGTGCCGGCAGGGCCTACGAGCAGTACTTC. Protein product: CASSAGRAYEQYF.

This clone has a single count. The V and J genes are TRBV10-1 and TRBJ1-2; TRBD1 matches 7 bases. This CDR3 spans 16 amino acids. The junction had 15 bases not matched to a gene; V was cut back by 7 bases and J by 4 bases. Germline V gene lookup returns CDR1 WNHNN and CDR2 SYGVQD (reference sequence). The CDR3 bases are TGCGCCAGCAACCAGCCGACCTTCCGGGACAGCTATGGCTACACCTTC. Translated: CASNQPTFRDSYGYTF.

As DNA, the CDR3 is TGTGCCAGCGGGAGCTCCTATAATTCACCCCTCCACTTT. This sequence encodes CASGSSYNSPLHF. The chain joins TRBV2 to TRBJ1-6; D unclear. V shed 8 bases and J shed 0 bases, with 5 bases lying between them. The V gene's germline CDR1 is SNHLY and CDR2 FYNNEI. The CDR3 length is 13 residues. Filled out from reference TRBV2 and TRBJ1-6, the complete variable domain reads EPEVTQTPSHQVTQMGQEVILRCVPISNHLYFYWYRQILGQKVEFLVSFYNNEISEKSEIFDDQFSVERPDGSNFTLKIRSTKLEDSAMYFCASGSSYNSPLHFGNGTRLTVT.

This clone was counted a few times. This rearrangement joins TRBV10-3 to TRBJ2-2, with 10 bases aligning to TRBD1. There are 16 residues in the CDR3. CDR1 and CDR2 from the germline V gene are ENHRY and SYGVKD. V was pared by 0 bases and J by 5 bases, with 3 bases of the junction left unmatched. The CDR3 loop reads CAISESRGQGTGELFF. Written as DNA, the CDR3 is TGTGCCATCAGTGAGTCGCGGGGACAGGGGACCGGGGAGCTGTTTTTT.

This chain links TRBV7-2 with TRBJ2-2, with D unclear. Looked up from germline, CDR1 is SGHTA and CDR2 is FQGNSA. V was clipped by 4 bases and J by 1 base, with 10 bases between them. The CDR3 runs to 15 residues. Here the CDR3 reads CASSSLTRNTGELFF. The CDR3 DNA sequence: TGTGCCAGCAGCTCCTTGACAAGGAACACCGGGGAGCTGTTTTTT.

V usage is TRBV13 and J usage is TRBJ2-1, with a tentative D call TRBD1 (5 bases). Germline assignment: CDR1 PRHDT and CDR2 FYEKMQ (reference sequence). V lost 3 bases and J 9 bases, leaving 15 bases between the germline ends. The CDR3 has 14 residues. For the CDR3, the DNA is TGTGCCAGCAGCTTGAAGGCTACACAGGTTGAGCAGTTCTTC. It encodes CASSLKATQVEQFF.

The chain carries TRBV15 and TRBJ2-5; D is uncertain. The CDR3 extends over 16 amino acids. Germline CDR1 reads LNHNV; CDR2 reads YYDKDF (reference sequence). Trimming removed 3 bases at V and 0 bases at J, with 14 bases between. CDR3 sequence (DNA): TGTGCCACCAGCAGGGATACAGTAATAAACCAAGAGACCCAGTACTTC. This gives the protein CATSRDTVINQETQYF.

The chain combines TRBV5-8 with TRBJ2-7, with a tentative D call TRBD1 (6 bases). In germline, CDR1 is SGHTS, CDR2 YDEGEE. The V end was cut by 4 bases, the J end by 3 bases, with 11 bases between. CDR3 length equals 13 residues. CDR3 sequence: CASSRTVYYEQYF. The CDR3, as DNA: TGTGCCAGCAGCCGGACAGTTTACTACGAGCAGTACTTC.

The gene calls are TRBV3-1 (or the pseudogene TRBV3-2) and TRBJ2-2; 11 bases fit TRBD2. The germline V gene has CDR1 LGHDT and CDR2 YNNKEL (reference sequence). The length of the CDR3 is 19 residues. V lost 2 bases to trimming and J lost 2 bases; unmatched junction nucleotides: 10. Written as DNA, the CDR3 is TGTGCCAGCAGCCAAAGGGGGATTCTAGCGGGAGGCAACACCGGGGAGCTGTTTTTT. Protein: CASSQRGILAGGNTGELFF.

This clone was found once. The chain carries TRBV5-4 and TRBJ2-1; 8 nucleotides agree with TRBD2. The V gene's germline CDR1 is SGHNT and CDR2 YYREEE (reference sequence). The CDR3 totals 20 residues. Trimming removed 2 bases from V and 0 bases from J; junction bases left unmatched: 16. The CDR3 loop reads CASSFGRERVVGGSYNEQFF. For the CDR3, the DNA is TGTGCCAGCAGCTTCGGGAGGGAAAGGGTTGTGGGGGGCTCCTACAATGAGCAGTTCTTC.

This chain links TRBV11-3 with TRBJ2-3; TRBD2 agrees at 11 bases. V lost 2 bases to trimming and J lost 4 bases; unmatched junction nucleotides: 2. This CDR3 contains 15 residues. Germline V CDR1 and CDR2: SGHNT, YENEEA. The CDR3 region is CASSLTSGSSDTQYF. CDR3 nucleotide sequence: TGTGCCAGCAGCTTAACTAGCGGGAGTTCAGATACGCAGTATTTT. The variable domain in full, with the rest retrieved from reference TRBV11-3 and TRBJ2-3, is EAGVVQSPRYKIIEKKQPVAFWCNPISGHNTLYWYLQNLGQGPELLIRYENEEAVDDSQLPKDRFSAERLKGVDSTLKIQPAELGDSAVYLCASSLTSGSSDTQYFGPGTRLTVL.

V gene TRBV3-1 (or the pseudogene TRBV3-2) combines with J gene TRBJ2-7; a possible D gene is TRBD1 (5 bases). The V and J ends lost 1 base and 2 bases respectively, with 6 bases between them. The CDR3 spans 13 residues. Germline lookup yields CDR1 LGHDT and CDR2 YNNKEL (reference sequence). CDR3 protein: CASSQVGAYEQYF. DNA for the CDR3: TGTGCCAGCAGCCAAGTAGGGGCCTACGAGCAGTACTTC.

In regard to this clone: The sample contains more than one DNA sequence encoding this CDR3. This chain uses TRBV7-2 with TRBJ2-7; D gene uncertain. Germline loops: CDR1 SGHTA, CDR2 FQGNSA. The CDR3 extends over 12 amino acids. Trimming pared 5 bases from V and 3 bases from J, leaving 8 bases between. In nucleotides, the CDR3 is TGTGCCAGCAGCCCGGGTGGCTACGAGCAGTACTTC. It codes for CASSPGGYEQYF.

CDR3 bases: TGTGCCAGCAGTTTATCATCCAGGCTGGGCGGCTACACCTTC. Amino acids: CASSLSSRLGGYTF. This chain joins TRBV28 and TRBJ1-2; no reliable D call. The CDR3 contains 14 residues. Trimming stripped 1 base from V and 8 bases from J, with 14 bases between. CDR1 MDHEN and CDR2 SYDVKM come from the germline V gene.

This sequence joins TRBV12-3 or TRBV12-4 and TRBJ1-1, with D unclear. Trimming left V 3 bases short and J 5 bases short, with 10 bases between. This CDR3 is built from 13 residues. The CDR3 DNA follows: TGTGCCAGCAGTTTTCAGTCCAGGACTGAAGCTTTCTTT. This gives the protein CASSFQSRTEAFF.

Of note for this clone: Other DNA sequences in the same sample also yield this CDR3. The chain links TRBV5-1 to TRBJ2-7; D perhaps matches TRBD2 (5 bases). CDR1 and CDR2 (germline): SGHRS, YFSETQ. Trimming removed 1 base at V and 1 base at J, with 9 bases between. The CDR3 spans 14 residues. CDR3 nucleotides: TGCGCCAGCAGCTTGAGTGGAGGTTCCTACGAGCAGTACTTC. It translates to CASSLSGGSYEQYF.

On this clone itself: This specimen includes other DNA sequences encoding the same CDR3. V gene TRBV7-2 combines with J gene TRBJ2-7; a possible D gene is TRBD1 (6 bases). CDR1 and CDR2 from the germline V gene are SGHTA and FQGNSA. The germline V and J ends were trimmed by 1 base and 1 base, with 8 bases remaining between them. This CDR3 is 14 amino acids long. For the CDR3, the DNA is TGTGCCAGCAGCTTAGGCAGGGGATCCTACGAGCAGTACTTC. Its protein product is CASSLGRGSYEQYF.

The chain is built from TRBV29-1 and TRBJ2-1; 8 nucleotides align to TRBD1. CDR1 SQVTM and CDR2 ANQGSEA come from the germline V gene. This CDR3 is 15 amino acids long. After removal of 7 bases from V and 5 bases from J, the junction contained 13 bases not matched to a gene. CDR3 in DNA: TGCAGCGGACAGGGGACGAGACTCCTAAACAATGAGCAGTTCTTC. This translates into CSGQGTRLLNNEQFF.

This chain uses TRBV7-8 with TRBJ2-7, with TRBD2 as a possible D gene (5 bases). In germline, CDR1 is SGHVS, CDR2 FQNEAQ. V was clipped by 5 bases and J by 6 bases, with 17 bases between them. There are 14 residues in the CDR3. The CDR3 region has the DNA TGTGCCAGCAGCAGAACTAGGTCGGTATCCGAGCAGTACTTC. This encodes CASSRTRSVSEQYF.

J is TRBJ1-4 and V is TRBV5-6; TRBD1 matches at 9 bases. The CDR3 runs to 14 residues. The germline CDR1 and CDR2 sequences are SGHDT and YYEEEE. Germline trimming cut 4 bases from V and 8 bases from J; bases unmatched to any gene: 6. In DNA form, the CDR3 reads TGTGCCAGCAGCCTACAGGGGGCGCAAGAAAAACTGTTTTTT. Protein sequence: CASSLQGAQEKLFF.

V is TRBV3-1 (or the pseudogene TRBV3-2) and J is TRBJ2-2; TRBD1 aligns across 8 bases. CDR3 length: 15 amino acids. The trim removed 3 bases at V and 3 bases at J, leaving 3 bases unmatched. Germline-derived CDR1 and CDR2 are LGHDT and YNNKEL (reference sequence). The CDR3 region has the DNA TGTGCCAGCAGCCACAGGGGGCGCGACACCGGGGAGCTGTTTTTT. It encodes CASSHRGRDTGELFF.